This entry concerns a single T cell receptor beta chain. At one boundary the junction diverges from the germline segment, which might be a read error. CDR1 and CDR2 (germline): ENHRY, SYGVKD. The CDR3 runs to 13 residues. TCRdb independently ran MiXCR on the 5' RACE reads; one entry per CDR3 protein. The sample lists approximately 70,000 distinct CDR3 sequences, about 4% occurring once. The data belong to a study of neurological immune-mediated disorders. Sequenced sample: PBMCs. The sequence derives from a man aged 25 to 40 with multiple sclerosis. The chain is built from TRBV10-3 and TRBJ1-5; D not resolved. The CDR3 region is CAISEEPRGPQNF. CDR3 DNA: TGTGCCATCAGTGAGGAGCCCCGAGGGCCCCAGAATTTT.